These T cell receptor beta chains were read from a single sample in a study of blood T cell repertoires in COVID-19. The data were produced by immunoSEQ multiplex PCR, yet TCRdb's version contains in-frame clones alone and is incomplete. The repertoire holds roughly 64,000 clones, with 86% as singletons. Sequencing was done on a sample of peripheral blood. The source of these receptors is a man in his fifties with active COVID-19. The CDR3 runs from the conserved cysteine through the conserved F or W. A D gene is named only where the DNA matches it firmly.

J: TRBJ2-5
V: TRBV18
D: NA
CDR3: CASSPRSAGETQYF

J: TRBJ2-7
V: TRBV6-5
D: NA
CDR3: CATGMDSSYEQYF

J: TRBJ2-2
V: TRBV7-7
D: NA
CDR3: CASSLRGGQNTGELFF

J: TRBJ2-2
V: TRBV5-1
D: TRBD2
CDR3: CASSSIAGGGTGELFF

J: TRBJ1-2
V: TRBV10-3
D: NA
CDR3: CAISGGQGRGYTF

J: TRBJ1-1
V: TRBV13
D: TRBD1
CDR3: CASGTGGFAEAFF

J: TRBJ2-7
V: TRBV23-1
D: NA
CDR3: CASSQTGGAGNEQYF

J: TRBJ2-7
V: TRBV11-2
D: TRBD1
CDR3: CASSLDGTGFYEQYF

J: TRBJ2-7
V: TRBV5-1
D: NA
CDR3: CASSQSQGSEQYF

J: TRBJ2-1
V: TRBV5-1
D: NA
CDR3: CASSFLLGINNEQFF

J: TRBJ2-3
V: TRBV27
D: TRBD2
CDR3: CASSPSPGLAGQIDTQYF

J: TRBJ2-4
V: TRBV4-2
D: TRBD1
CDR3: CASSQVGTENIQYF

J: TRBJ1-1
V: TRBV28
D: NA
CDR3: CATHLTGNTEAFF

J: TRBJ2-1
V: TRBV7-6
D: TRBD2
CDR3: CASSSPGTSGRSEQFF

J: TRBJ2-7
V: TRBV30
D: NA
CDR3: CAWSGWTGGDSGRRTYEQYF

J: TRBJ2-2
V: TRBV9
D: TRBD2
CDR3: CASSARAGGSTGELFF

J: TRBJ2-7
V: TRBV19
D: TRBD1
CDR3: CARITGEYF

J: TRBJ2-3
V: TRBV7-2
D: NA
CDR3: CASSWKGTPGTDTQYF

J: TRBJ1-4
V: TRBV4-2
D: NA
CDR3: CASSQVGREGLVNEKLFF

J: TRBJ2-1
V: TRBV4-3
D: TRBD2
CDR3: CASSQDRIAGDASNEQFF

J: TRBJ1-1
V: TRBV14
D: TRBD1
CDR3: CASSQDLQGSGTEAFF

J: TRBJ2-7
V: TRBV7-2
D: TRBD2
CDR3: CASSQTSGSNYEQYF

J: TRBJ2-4
V: TRBV7-8
D: TRBD2
CDR3: CASSLAAGRENIQYF

J: TRBJ1-2
V: TRBV4-1
D: TRBD1
CDR3: CASSLTLTGAYLYGYTF

J: TRBJ2-7
V: TRBV2
D: NA
CDR3: CASRLDDSIGEQYF

J: TRBJ1-6
V: TRBV9
D: NA
CDR3: CASSVDSGDNSPLHF

J: TRBJ2-3
V: TRBV3-1/TRBV3-2
D: TRBD2
CDR3: CASSLGLAGTTDTQYF

J: TRBJ2-1
V: TRBV6-5
D: TRBD2
CDR3: CASSRGLPVNNEQFF

J: TRBJ2-1
V: TRBV19
D: TRBD1
CDR3: CASRPGQVYNEQFF

J: TRBJ2-3
V: TRBV5-1
D: NA
CDR3: CASNMAGNLNADTQYF

J: TRBJ2-7
V: TRBV7-9
D: TRBD2
CDR3: CASSPRPGTRSYEQYF

J: TRBJ2-7
V: TRBV9
D: NA
CDR3: CASSVVSYEQYF

J: TRBJ2-3
V: TRBV4-1
D: NA
CDR3: CASSRTGTPADTQYF

J: TRBJ2-6
V: TRBV19
D: NA
CDR3: CASSIVPNSGANVLTF

J: TRBJ2-1
V: TRBV5-1
D: NA
CDR3: CASSSTAANEQFF

J: TRBJ2-1
V: TRBV2
D: TRBD2
CDR3: CASSVGLADHNEQFF

J: TRBJ2-2
V: TRBV7-9
D: TRBD2
CDR3: CASSLPTSGRRNTGELFF